This T cell receptor beta chain was profiled in a study of shared clonotypes between healthy human individuals. General study findings and limits: Non-shared clonotypes displayed generation probabilities falling below those of clonotypes present in all four donors.

About this clone itself: What it binds is unknown.

The germline gives CDR1 KGHSH, CDR2 LQKENI. The length of the CDR3 is 14 residues. Trimming shortened V by 6 bases and J by 0 bases, and 12 bases separated the two germline ends. The method was immunoSEQ multiplex PCR; TCRdb's version includes in-frame clones alone and lacks a portion of them. The data show a few million clones, 93% seen once. It was CD45RO-negative cells, positively selected for CCR7, that made up naive CD8 cells, with terminally differentiated effector memory CD45RA+ cells excluded. This clonotype was obtained from a man between 18 and 29 years old in good health. Some clones in this sample may be carry-over from other donors' samples. The chain has TRBV18 and TRBJ2-7; possible D gene TRBD2, 6 bases. The material sequenced was naive CD8+ T cells from PBMCs. Here the CDR3 DNA reads TGTGCCAGCTCGGGGACTTCCCACTCCTACGAGCAGTACTTC. Protein sequence: CASSGTSHSYEQYF.